This T cell receptor (beta chain) stems from a study of PD-1 blockade in mismatch repair-deficient tumors. Measured with immunoSEQ multiplex PCR; TCRdb has only the in-frame clones, and not every one. The table shows more than 30,000 clones, with more than 75% occurring only once. PCR or immunohistochemistry showed mismatch repair deficiency in every enrolled patient. The CDR3 contains 15 residues. Germline V gives CDR1 SEHNR, CDR2 FQNEAQ (reference sequence). Trimming took 5 bases from V and 0 from J; bases not matched to a gene: 4. The chain has TRBV7-9 and TRBJ1-3; TRBD1 aligns across 7 bases. This TCR derives from an adult with mismatch repair-deficient cancer. Sequences were derived from peripheral blood, sampled around 76 weeks after starting pembrolizumab. CDR3 amino acids: CASSADRFSGNTIYF. In nucleotides, the CDR3 is TGTGCCAGCAGCGCGGACAGGTTCTCTGGAAACACCATATATTTT.